This passage covers 31 T cell receptor beta chains from one sample sequenced in a study of blood T cell repertoires in COVID-19. The table came from immunoSEQ multiplex PCR; TCRdb's copy has only in-frame clones and leaves some out. Of 57,000 or so clones listed, less than 85% are singletons. The sequenced sample was peripheral blood. These TCRs come from a man in his 60s with acute or convalescent COVID-19.

The chain is built from TRBV5-8 and TRBJ2-5; 7 positions agree with TRBD1. The J segment lost 1 base and the V segment lost 7 bases, leaving 7 bases of the junction unmatched. The CDR3 has 14 amino acids. The germline V gene has CDR1 SGHTS and CDR2 YDEGEE. The CDR3 coding sequence is TGTGCCAGCGGGAGAAACAGGGGCCAAGAGACCCAGTACTTC. It translates to CASGRNRGQETQYF.

The genes are TRBV11-2 and TRBJ2-7; 10 bases agree with TRBD2. The germline CDR1 and CDR2 sequences are SGHAT and FQNNGV. The CDR3 is 15 residues long. Trimming removed 5 bases from V and 2 bases from J; junction bases left unmatched: 6. CDR3 coding DNA: TGTGCCAGCAGCCGTGGACTAGCGGAGACCTACGAGCAGTACTTC. Amino acid sequence: CASSRGLAETYEQYF. Drawing the rest from reference TRBV11-2 and TRBJ2-7, the complete variable domain is EAGVAQSPRYKIIEKRQSVAFWCNPISGHATLYWYQQILGQGPKLLIQFQNNGVVDDSQLPKDRFSAERLKGVDSTLKIQPAKLEDSAVYLCASSRGLAETYEQYFGPGTRLTVT.

The rearrangement joins TRBV30 to TRBJ1-2; a possible D gene is TRBD1 (5 bases). V was pared by 0 bases and J by 8 bases, with 10 bases between. Looked up from germline, CDR1 is GTSNPN and CDR2 is SVGIG (reference sequence). The CDR3 is 12 residues long. CDR3 bases: TGTGCCTGGAGTGTAATGGGGGGAGGCTACACCTTC. Translating gives CAWSVMGGGYTF. Looking up the rest from reference TRBV30 and TRBJ1-2 gives the full variable domain: SQTIHQWPATLVQPVGSPLSLECTVEGTSNPNLYWYRQAAGRGLQLLFYSVGIGQISSEVPQNLSASRPQDRQFILSSKKLLLSDSGFYLCAWSVMGGGYTFGSGTRLTVV.

J is TRBJ2-2 and V is TRBV4-2; no clear D. The CDR3 is 16 residues long. Germline V gene sequence: CDR1 LGHNA, CDR2 YNFKEQ. Trimming shortened V by 1 base and J by 4 bases, and 13 bases separated the two germline ends. The CDR3, as DNA: TGTGCCAGCAGCCAAGCAGGTTGGGCGACCACCGGGGAGCTGTTTTTT. It yields the protein CASSQAGWATTGELFF.

The chain recombines TRBV27 with TRBJ2-1, with 11 bases matching TRBD2. CDR1 is MNHEY and CDR2 is SMNVEV in the germline V gene (reference sequence). V gave up 3 bases and J gave up 2 bases; unmatched junction bases: 3. This CDR3 has 16 amino acids. The CDR3, as DNA: TGTGCCAGCAGTTTCTTAGCGGGAGGGGCCTACAATGAGCAGTTCTTC. Amino acids: CASSFLAGGAYNEQFF.

V and J are TRBV6-6 and TRBJ1-6, with 9 bases identical to TRBD1. This CDR3 is 14 amino acids long. CDR1 is MNHNY and CDR2 is SVGAGI in the germline V gene (reference sequence). V shed 5 bases, J shed 7 bases, and the junction held 3 bases outside the gene matches. As DNA, the CDR3 is TGTGCCAGCAGTCGACAGGGGGAGAATTCACCCCTCCACTTT. Translated, it gives CASSRQGENSPLHF.

This clone was counted once. The chain is built from TRBV4-2 and TRBJ2-1; a possible D gene is TRBD2 (5 bases). The germline V and J ends were trimmed by 0 bases and 1 base, with 16 bases remaining between them. CDR3 length: 18 residues. Germline-derived CDR1 and CDR2 are LGHNA and YNFKEQ. CDR3 bases: TGTGCCAGCAGCCAAGAGGATTCGCGGAGGCTTTCCTACAATGAGCAGTTCTTC. Translated: CASSQEDSRRLSYNEQFF.

The genes are TRBV5-4 and TRBJ2-1; 14 positions match TRBD2. V shed 4 bases, J shed 9 bases, and the junction held 9 bases outside the gene matches. CDR1 is SGHNT, CDR2 YYREEE, per germline (reference sequence). The length of the CDR3 is 16 residues. The CDR3 DNA reads TGTGCCAGCAGCGCGGGGACTAGCGGGAGAGAGGGTGAGCAGTTCTTC. Its protein product is CASSAGTSGREGEQFF.

The chain carries TRBV27 and TRBJ1-6; 7 nucleotides agree with TRBD1. The CDR3 loop spans 16 amino acids. CDR1 MNHEY and CDR2 SMNVEV come from the germline V gene (reference sequence). Unmatched junction bases numbered 8, after V lost 3 bases and J lost 6 bases. The DNA for the CDR3 is TGTGCCAGCAGTTTGGTTATAGGGACAGTTAATTCACCCCTCCACTTT. Residues: CASSLVIGTVNSPLHF.

This clone was counted a few times. The rearrangement joins TRBV11-2 to TRBJ2-1; TRBD2 might be the D (6 bases). The germline CDR1 and CDR2 sequences are SGHAT and FQNNGV. The CDR3 covers 14 residues. The V end lost 4 bases, the J end lost 0 bases, and 7 bases lay between the germline ends. CDR3 coding DNA: TGTGCCAGCAGCTCGGGAGACTCCTACAATGAGCAGTTCTTC. Encoded protein: CASSSGDSYNEQFF.

The rearrangement uses TRBV10-2 and TRBJ2-2, with 7 nucleotides matching TRBD1. In germline, CDR1 is WSHSY, CDR2 SAAADI. The ends lost 2 bases at V and 2 bases at J; junction bases unmatched: 5. This CDR3 region has 16 residues. In nucleotides, the CDR3 is TGCGCCAGCAGTGAGGGACAGGTCTTTAACACCGGGGAGCTGTTTTTT. Protein sequence: CASSEGQVFNTGELFF.

This clone was detected only a few times. The chain carries TRBV10-3 and TRBJ1-2; possibly TRBD1 for D (5 bases). This CDR3 has 16 residues. The germline V gene has CDR1 ENHRY and CDR2 SYGVKD. V lost 2 bases and J 6 bases, leaving 19 bases between the germline ends. The CDR3 coding sequence is TGTGCCATCAGTGAGCCCGGACACCGGAGTCATAATGGCTACACCTTC. This encodes CAISEPGHRSHNGYTF.

V is TRBV9 and J is TRBJ2-1; TRBD2 is a possible D gene (6 bases). V was cut by 4 bases and J by 8 bases, with 19 bases left in between. CDR1 and CDR2 from the germline V gene are SGDLS and YYNGEE. The CDR3 has 15 amino acids. The CDR3 is CASSPWDSLGDEQFF. CDR3 nucleotide sequence: TGTGCCAGCAGCCCTTGGGACTCACTCGGGGATGAGCAGTTCTTC.

The genes are TRBV7-3 and TRBJ1-1, with D unresolved. This CDR3 is 13 amino acids long. Germline V gene data show CDR1 as SGHTA and CDR2 as FQGTGA. V lost 8 bases and J 0 bases, leaving 10 bases between the germline ends. CDR3 region: CASGLQLNTEAFF. CDR3 sequence (DNA): TGTGCCAGCGGACTTCAGTTGAACACTGAAGCTTTCTTT.

This clone was observed a single time. CDR3 sequence: CASSLAPSVQNIQYF. The CDR3 nucleotides are TGCGCCAGCAGCTTGGCCCCTAGCGTACAAAACATTCAGTACTTC. The rearrangement links TRBV5-1 to TRBJ2-4, with TRBD2 as a possible D gene (6 bases). The CDR3 sequence is 15 residues long. CDR1 is SGHRS, CDR2 YFSETQ, per germline. V lost 0 bases, J lost 5 bases, and 12 bases lay in between. Using reference TRBV5-1 and TRBJ2-4 for the parts outside the CDR3, the full variable domain is KAGVTQTPRYLIKTRGQQVTLSCSPISGHRSVSWYQQTPGQGLQFLFEYFSETQRNKGNFPGRFSGRQFSNSRSEMNVSTLELGDSALYLCASSLAPSVQNIQYFGAGTRLSVL.

V and J are TRBV9 and TRBJ2-2; TRBD2 is a possible D gene (5 bases). Germline V gives CDR1 SGDLS, CDR2 YYNGEE. The CDR3 has 16 residues. The V and J ends lost 3 bases and 0 bases respectively, with 12 bases between them. CDR3 residues: CASSAPIGANTGELFF. Here the CDR3 DNA reads TGTGCCAGCAGCGCCCCGATCGGGGCGAACACCGGGGAGCTGTTTTTT. The whole variable domain, filled in from reference TRBV9 and TRBJ2-2, reads DSGVTQTPKHLITATGQRVTLRCSPRSGDLSVYWYQQSLDQGLQFLIQYYNGEERAKGNILERFSAQQFPDLHSELNLSSLELGDSALYFCASSAPIGANTGELFFGEGSRLTVL.

The chain combines TRBV11-2 with TRBJ2-4, with TRBD2 identical over 11 bases. Germline CDR1 SGHAT, CDR2 FQNNGV. The V segment lost 5 bases and the J segment 6 bases; nucleotides outside the gene matches: 15. The CDR3 runs to 18 residues. CDR3 sequence: CASSGGASSGRRVNIQYF. DNA for the CDR3: TGTGCCAGCAGCGGGGGGGCCTCTAGCGGGAGGAGGGTAAACATTCAGTACTTC. Full variable domain (outside the CDR3, taken from reference TRBV11-2 and TRBJ2-4): EAGVAQSPRYKIIEKRQSVAFWCNPISGHATLYWYQQILGQGPKLLIQFQNNGVVDDSQLPKDRFSAERLKGVDSTLKIQPAKLEDSAVYLCASSGGASSGRRVNIQYFGAGTRLSVL.

Here the CDR3 DNA reads TGCGCCAGCAGCTGGGACATCCTGAAATTCGAAGCTTTCTTT. Translation: CASSWDILKFEAFF. The V gene is TRBV5-1, the J gene TRBJ1-1; tentatively, D is TRBD1 (6 bases). V lost 3 bases, J lost 8 bases, and 17 bases lay in between. CDR1 SGHRS and CDR2 YFSETQ come from the germline V gene. The CDR3 is 14 residues long.

This chain joins TRBV27 and TRBJ2-7, with D maybe TRBD2 (6 bases). Trimming removed 4 bases from V and 3 bases from J, with 16 bases in between. CDR1 and CDR2 from the germline V gene are MNHEY and SMNVEV (reference sequence). The CDR3 extends over 15 amino acids. Written as DNA, the CDR3 is TGTGCCAGCAGTTCCCCACCCCGGGGACTCTACGAGCAGTACTTC. Protein sequence: CASSSPPRGLYEQYF.

This sequence joins TRBV10-1 and TRBJ1-4, with D perhaps TRBD1 (6 bases). CDR1 WNHNN and CDR2 SYGVQD come from the germline V gene (reference sequence). The germline V and J ends were trimmed by 11 bases and 0 bases, with 19 bases remaining between them. This CDR3 is built from 16 residues. The CDR3 reads CAGRRDTSTTNEKLFF. The CDR3 DNA sequence: TGCGCCGGACGACGGGACACATCTACAACTAATGAAAAACTGTTTTTT.

As DNA, the CDR3 is TGCGCCAGCAGCCAAGGAGGACAAGAGAACACCGGGGAGCTGTTTTTT. This gives the protein CASSQGGQENTGELFF. This chain joins TRBV4-1 and TRBJ2-2; tentative D call: TRBD1 (5 bases). V shed 1 base and J shed 1 base, with 10 bases lying between them. This CDR3 is 16 amino acids long. Germline V gene data show CDR1 as MGHRA and CDR2 as YSYEKL.

The chain recombines TRBV11-2 with TRBJ2-2; 7 nucleotides line up with TRBD1. In germline, CDR1 is SGHAT, CDR2 FQNNGV. Unmatched junction bases numbered 11, after V lost 3 bases and J lost 7 bases. This CDR3 comprises 16 residues. The chain's CDR3 is CASSLLGQPVFGELFF. The CDR3 DNA follows: TGTGCCAGCAGCTTGCTGGGACAGCCTGTTTTCGGGGAGCTGTTTTTT.

The V call is TRBV5-1, the J call TRBJ1-2, with 7 bases matching TRBD1. V shed 4 bases and J 7 bases; nucleotides not matched to a gene: 7. The CDR3 is 13 amino acids. Germline CDR1 and CDR2: SGHRS and YFSETQ. The CDR3 protein is CASSLTTGLGYTF. The CDR3 DNA reads TGCGCCAGCAGCCTCACGACAGGGCTTGGCTACACCTTC.

This sequence joins TRBV9 and TRBJ2-5; TRBD2 aligns across 12 bases. This CDR3 spans 18 amino acids. V lost 3 bases, J lost 0 bases, and 9 bases stayed unmatched. Germline V gene sequence: CDR1 SGDLS, CDR2 YYNGEE. CDR3 in amino acids: CASSGPGLAGQYQETQYF. The CDR3 nucleotides are TGTGCCAGCAGCGGACCGGGACTAGCGGGCCAGTACCAAGAGACCCAGTACTTC.

This clone was counted a single time. This chain connects TRBV2 to TRBJ1-4; 10 nucleotides match TRBD1. Germline V gives CDR1 SNHLY, CDR2 FYNNEI. The CDR3 contains 16 residues. V gave up 5 bases and J gave up 3 bases; unmatched junction bases: 6. The CDR3 spells CASSSDRGMANEKLFF. Here the CDR3 DNA reads TGTGCCAGCAGTTCGGACAGGGGGATGGCTAATGAAAAACTGTTTTTT.

The chain employs TRBV6-6 and TRBJ1-3, with TRBD1 matching 7 bases. Per germline, CDR1 MNHNY and CDR2 SVGAGI (reference sequence). This CDR3 comprises 15 residues. The junction had 7 bases not matched to a gene; V was cut back by 6 bases and J by 2 bases. CDR3 region: CASRSSGGTGNTIYF. The CDR3 nucleotides read TGTGCCAGCAGGTCCTCAGGGGGAACTGGAAACACCATATATTTT.

V and J are TRBV4-2 and TRBJ2-5, with TRBD2 as a possible D gene (5 bases). The germline CDR1 and CDR2 sequences are LGHNA and YNFKEQ. The CDR3 extends over 15 amino acids. The V end was cut by 1 base, the J end by 2 bases, with 11 bases between. Here the CDR3 DNA reads TGTGCCAGCAGCCAAGTGATGAGCGGTCAAGAGACCCAGTACTTC. Amino acids: CASSQVMSGQETQYF.

This clone is judged medium-sized. CDR3 protein: CASSDDRGPLPPLHF. CDR3 nucleotide sequence: TGCGCCAGCAGTGACGACAGGGGACCTCTCCCACCCCTCCACTTT. The chain couples TRBV10-1 to TRBJ1-6; 8 bases match TRBD1. V dropped 3 bases and J dropped 11; count of bases not matched to a gene: 9. The CDR3 spans 15 residues. Germline V gene data show CDR1 as WNHNN and CDR2 as SYGVQD (reference sequence).

This clone was picked up one time. This chain joins TRBV11-2 and TRBJ2-2; 7 bases map to TRBD2. J gave up 5 bases and V 2 bases, and 2 bases lay outside the gene matches. The CDR3 is 14 residues long. The germline V gene encodes CDR1 SGHAT and CDR2 FQNNGV. The chain's CDR3 is CASSLLLATGELFF. The CDR3 DNA sequence: TGTGCCAGCAGCTTATTACTAGCGACCGGGGAGCTGTTTTTT.

This clone occurred a few times. This chain connects TRBV2 to TRBJ2-1; unclear D gene. In germline, CDR1 is SNHLY, CDR2 FYNNEI. The germline V and J ends were trimmed by 9 bases and 7 bases, with 13 bases remaining between them. The CDR3 extends over 12 amino acids. CDR3 protein: CASAAGANEQFF. CDR3 nucleotides: TGTGCCAGTGCAGCCGGAGCAAATGAGCAGTTCTTC.

V and J are TRBV6-5 and TRBJ1-6; 7 bases fit TRBD1. The V gene's germline CDR1 is MNHEY and CDR2 SVGAGI. The V segment lost 6 bases and the J segment 9 bases; nucleotides outside the gene matches: 11. The CDR3 covers 15 residues. The CDR3 DNA reads as TGTGCCAGCAGAAAATCGACAGGGATGGGTTCACCCCTCCACTTT. Its translation is CASRKSTGMGSPLHF.